The clone carrying this TCR beta chain has more than one count but fewer than ten. What it binds is unknown. These data come from a study of identical twins. Overall study results and limits: Out-of-frame alpha sequences shared by twins were enriched for low generation probability. Partly confounded zero-insertion analyses could result from invariant MAIT and iNKT cells. Researchers reported weaker excess twin sharing in beta out-of-frame sequences.

TCRdb fed the 5' RACE reads into MiXCR, producing one record per CDR3 protein. The repertoire holds about 530,000 distinct CDR3 sequences, with approximately 20% as singletons. This CDR3 region has 15 residues. The sample was also reused in another study, on yellow fever vaccine responses in identical twins. Per that study: On the reported evidence, twins' vaccine T cell responses seemed partly convergent and partly personalized.

This sequence joins TRBV21-1 and TRBJ2-7. TRBV21-1 is classified as a pseudogene. This receptor was identified in a woman aged 18-29 years in good health. Material: CD4+ T cells sorted from blood. The CDR3 loop reads CASSKANRSSYEQYF. CDR3 bases: TGTGCCAGCAGCAAAGCGAACAGGAGCTCCTACGAGCAGTACTTC.